Below, 4 T cell receptor beta chains from the same sample are listed, as sequenced in a study of T cell repertoires in cytomegalovirus infection. These receptors lack a known antigen. TCRdb reprocessed the reads with MiXCR, giving one entry per CDR3 protein. Of about 700,000 distinct CDR3 sequences listed, around a third are singletons. The source material was cultured PBMCs, sampled from culture after CMV antigen stimulation. Receptors were obtained from a human donor in good health (CMV status not recorded). Some clones in this sample may be carry-over from other donors' samples.

The rearrangement uses TRBV18 and TRBJ1-5, with unresolved D. Germline assignment: CDR1 KGHSH and CDR2 LQKENI. Trimming removed 6 bases from V and 2 bases from J, with 11 bases in between. CDR3 length: 14 residues. CDR3 bases: TGTGCCAGCTCCCTCGTTGAGGGCAATCAGCCCCAGCATTTT. As protein: CASSLVEGNQPQHF. Supplemented by reference TRBV18 and TRBJ1-5, the full variable domain reads NAGVMQNPRHLVRRRGQEARLRCSPMKGHSHVYWYRQLPEEGLKFMVYLQKENIIDESGMPKERFSAEFPKEGPSILRIQQVVRGDSAAYFCASSLVEGNQPQHFGDGTRLSIL.

This clonotype was observed many times. The gene calls are TRBV7-2 and TRBJ1-5; D gene uncertain. The CDR3 covers 13 residues. The germline V gene has CDR1 SGHTA and CDR2 FQGNSA. V was shortened by 0 bases and J by 7 bases, with 7 bases between the two germline ends. CDR3 loop: CASSLAVRQPQHF. CDR3 in DNA: TGTGCCAGCAGCTTAGCGGTGAGACAGCCCCAGCATTTT.

This clonotype was picked up a small number of times. The chain joins TRBV11-2 to TRBJ1-1; D possibly corresponds to TRBD1 (5 bases). Trimming took off 3 bases at V and 0 bases at J, with 17 bases between the two ends. The germline V gene has CDR1 SGHAT and CDR2 FQNNGV. The CDR3 spans 17 residues. The CDR3 is CASSLSGGRIMNTEAFF. CDR3 bases: TGTGCCAGCAGCTTGAGTGGGGGACGGATAATGAACACTGAAGCTTTCTTT. Using reference TRBV11-2 and TRBJ1-1 for the parts outside the CDR3, the full variable domain is EAGVAQSPRYKIIEKRQSVAFWCNPISGHATLYWYQQILGQGPKLLIQFQNNGVVDDSQLPKDRFSAERLKGVDSTLKIQPAKLEDSAVYLCASSLSGGRIMNTEAFFGQGTRLTVV.

The V and J genes are TRBV6-6 and TRBJ2-3; tentatively, D is TRBD2 (5 bases). Germline CDR1 is MNHNY and CDR2 is SVGAGI (reference sequence). The CDR3 is 16 residues long. Trimming took 4 bases from V and 3 from J, leaving 17 bases between them. This CDR3 reads CASSSPPPEGTDTQYF. The DNA of the CDR3 is TGTGCCAGCAGTTCCCCGCCCCCTGAGGGAACAGATACGCAGTATTTT.